A selection of T cell receptor beta chains follows, all from one sample in a study of shared clonotypes between healthy human individuals. Profiling relied on immunoSEQ multiplex PCR, and the TCRdb table lists in-frame clones only, not all of them. The sample lists over a million clones, around 75% seen once, with approximately 1.5% in the top ten. The sequenced sample consisted of memory CD4+ T cells sorted from blood. The receptor source for this set is a man between 18 and 35 years old in good health. Both conserved end residues are part of each CDR3. Fields, in order: V gene, J gene, D gene, clone size, CDR3 protein, CDR3 DNA. The D gene is left open where the match is weak. Rows may omit the clone size; those that give it use once, few, many or a size class.

V: TRBV11-2
J: TRBJ2-2
D: TRBD2
size: -
CDR3: CASSLMRETGELFF
DNA: TGTGCCAGCAGCTTAATGCGGGAGACCGGGGAGCTGTTTTTT

V: TRBV5-5
J: TRBJ2-7
D: -
size: -
CDR3: CASSLEGTYEQYF
DNA: TGTGCCAGCAGCTTGGAGGGAACCTACGAGCAGTACTTC

V: TRBV10-3
J: TRBJ1-1
D: -
size: few
CDR3: CAISVGGPNTEAFF
DNA: TGTGCCATCAGTGTGGGGGGCCCGAACACTGAAGCTTTCTTT

V: TRBV30
J: TRBJ2-2
D: TRBD2
size: -
CDR3: CAWSVGTSGGTGELFF
DNA: TGTGCCTGGAGTGTCGGGACTAGCGGGGGAACCGGGGAGCTGTTTTTT

V: TRBV19
J: TRBJ1-5
D: -
size: -
CDR3: CASSIAGGSNQPQHF
DNA: TGTGCCAGTAGTATCGCAGGAGGAAGCAATCAGCCCCAGCATTTT

V: TRBV10-1
J: TRBJ2-3
D: -
size: -
CDR3: CASSVSFSTDTQYF
DNA: TGCGCCAGCAGTGTTAGTTTTAGCACAGATACGCAGTATTTT

V: TRBV9
J: TRBJ2-1
D: TRBD1
size: -
CDR3: CASSLHDRVRSEQFF
DNA: TGTGCCAGCAGCCTCCACGACAGGGTTAGAAGTGAGCAGTTCTTC

V: TRBV5-1
J: TRBJ1-4
D: -
size: -
CDR3: CASSMGGANEKLFF
DNA: TGCGCCAGCTCCATGGGGGGGGCCAATGAAAAACTGTTTTTT

V: TRBV7-9
J: TRBJ1-5
D: -
size: -
CDR3: CASSPTGYQPQHF
DNA: TGTGCCAGCAGCCCCACAGGGTACCAGCCCCAGCATTTT

V: TRBV19
J: TRBJ1-5
D: -
size: -
CDR3: CASRGYSNQPQHF
DNA: TGTGCCAGTAGGGGATATAGCAATCAGCCCCAGCATTTT

V: TRBV5-8
J: TRBJ2-3
D: -
size: -
CDR3: CASSQQLSDTQYF
DNA: TGTGCCAGCTCGCAACAGCTATCAGATACGCAGTATTTT

V: TRBV28
J: TRBJ2-5
D: -
size: -
CDR3: CASEGSPFQETQYF
DNA: TGTGCCAGCGAGGGCAGTCCTTTCCAAGAGACCCAGTACTTC

V: TRBV10-1
J: TRBJ2-5
D: -
size: -
CDR3: CATQGPETQYF
DNA: TGCGCCACGCAGGGTCCTGAGACCCAGTACTTC

V: TRBV19
J: TRBJ2-7
D: TRBD2
size: -
CDR3: CASRPGGGDRDEQYF
DNA: TGTGCCAGTAGGCCTGGCGGGGGGGATCGCGACGAGCAGTACTTC

V: TRBV6-6
J: TRBJ2-7
D: -
size: -
CDR3: CASGLYEQYF
DNA: TGTGCCAGCGGCCTTTACGAGCAGTACTTC

V: TRBV30
J: TRBJ1-4
D: -
size: -
CDR3: CAWNLQENEKLFF
DNA: TGTGCCTGGAATTTACAGGAGAATGAAAAACTGTTTTTT

V: TRBV5-4
J: TRBJ1-2
D: TRBD1
size: -
CDR3: CASSQTGGHYGYTF
DNA: TGTGCCAGCAGCCAGACAGGGGGCCACTATGGCTACACCTTC

V: TRBV4-2
J: TRBJ1-1
D: -
size: -
CDR3: CASSQDEAFF
DNA: TGTGCCAGCAGCCAGGATGAAGCTTTCTTT

V: TRBV13
J: TRBJ1-1
D: -
size: few
CDR3: CASSLGGTNTEAFF
DNA: TGTGCCAGCAGCTTAGGTGGGACGAACACTGAAGCTTTCTTT

V: TRBV6-5
J: TRBJ1-1
D: TRBD1
size: -
CDR3: CASSYRGLNTEAFF
DNA: TGTGCCAGCAGTTACAGGGGGCTGAACACTGAAGCTTTCTTT

V: TRBV9
J: TRBJ2-1
D: -
size: -
CDR3: CASSGTYNEQFF
DNA: TGTGCCAGCAGCGGGACCTACAATGAGCAGTTCTTC

V: TRBV19
J: TRBJ2-7
D: TRBD2
size: -
CDR3: CASTTRGKGLANSYEQYF
DNA: TGTGCCAGTACGACGAGGGGAAAAGGACTAGCGAACTCCTACGAGCAGTACTTC

V: TRBV29-1
J: TRBJ2-3
D: TRBD2
size: -
CDR3: CSAANPGTSGTDTQYF
DNA: TGCAGCGCCGCCAACCCAGGGACTAGCGGAACAGATACGCAGTATTTT

V: TRBV10-2
J: TRBJ2-7
D: -
size: few
CDR3: CASSGPRTNYEQYF
DNA: TGCGCCAGCAGTGGGCCTAGGACTAACTACGAGCAGTACTTC

V: TRBV9
J: TRBJ1-3
D: -
size: -
CDR3: CASSVTGNTIYF
DNA: TGTGCCAGCAGCGTAACAGGAAACACCATATATTTT

V: TRBV18
J: TRBJ1-6
D: -
size: few
CDR3: CASSPQEAANSPLHF
DNA: TGTGCCAGCTCACCACAGGAAGCTGCTAATTCACCCCTCCACTTT

V: TRBV28
J: TRBJ1-6
D: -
size: -
CDR3: CASTPQGSYNSPLHF
DNA: TGTGCCAGCACCCCTCAGGGCTCCTATAATTCACCCCTCCACTTT

V: TRBV6-1
J: TRBJ1-2
D: TRBD1
size: -
CDR3: CASSVSGQGRSGYTF
DNA: TGTGCCAGCAGTGTCTCGGGACAGGGAAGAAGCGGCTACACCTTC

V: TRBV7-2
J: TRBJ2-7
D: -
size: -
CDR3: CASSLDSPEQYF
DNA: TGTGCCAGCAGCTTAGACAGCCCCGAGCAGTACTTC

V: TRBV11-1
J: TRBJ1-1
D: -
size: -
CDR3: CASSLAGLNTEAFF
DNA: TGTGCCAGCAGCTTAGCTGGCTTGAACACTGAAGCTTTCTTT

V: TRBV5-8
J: TRBJ1-5
D: -
size: -
CDR3: CASRDGRLNQPQHF
DNA: TGTGCCAGCAGGGACGGAAGACTAAATCAGCCCCAGCATTTT

V: TRBV14
J: TRBJ2-3
D: -
size: -
CDR3: CASSQDLEFTQYF
DNA: TGTGCCAGCAGCCAAGATTTGGAGTTTACGCAGTATTTT